Listed here are 23 T cell receptor beta chains from one sample, sequenced in a study of cytomegalovirus exposure and HLA in healthy donors. PCR primers comprised 60 Vbeta and 13 Jbeta primers. TCRdb's copy holds only in-frame clones and misses some; the assay was immunoSEQ multiplex PCR. The repertoire consists of under 100,000 clones, with more than 75% occurring once and the leading ten covering more than 7%. Specimen: PBMCs. The receptors here all came from a human donor in good health.

In this sample, this clone turned up a few times. The CDR3 sequence is CASSEGANSPLHF. DNA for the CDR3: TGTGCCAGCAGTGAGGGGGCTAATTCACCCCTCCACTTT. The rearrangement links TRBV6-1 to TRBJ1-6; possibly TRBD1 for D (6 bases). The V gene's germline CDR1 is MNHNS and CDR2 SASEGT. CDR3 length: 13 residues. V shed 3 bases and J shed 6 bases, with 6 bases lying between them.

The CDR3 DNA is TGTGCCAGCTCACCCCCTAGCGGGGGCCAAACGTCGACCCAGTACTTC. Translating it yields CASSPPSGGQTSTQYF. The chain joins TRBV18 to TRBJ2-5; 10 nucleotides agree with TRBD2. The CDR3 is 16 residues long. Germline V gene sequence: CDR1 KGHSH, CDR2 LQKENI. J gave up 7 bases and V 3 bases, and 11 bases lay outside the gene matches.

The chain has TRBV11-1 and TRBJ1-2; 9 bases align to TRBD1. This CDR3 comprises 15 residues. Germline V lookup: CDR1 SGHAT, CDR2 FQDESV (reference sequence). V trimming: 5 bases; J trimming: 4 bases; junction bases outside the gene matches: 8. Here the CDR3 reads CASSPGQGGSYGYTF. In nucleotides, the CDR3 is TGTGCCAGCAGCCCGGGACAGGGCGGGAGCTATGGCTACACCTTC.

The chain combines TRBV27 with TRBJ2-3, with 11 bases matching TRBD2. The CDR3 contains 16 residues. Germline CDR1 reads MNHEY; CDR2 reads SMNVEV (reference sequence). Trimming removed 10 bases from V and 4 bases from J; junction bases left unmatched: 13. CDR3 sequence reads: CATSQLLAGGADTQYF. As DNA, the CDR3 is TGTGCCACCTCCCAACTCTTAGCGGGAGGGGCAGATACGCAGTATTTT.

The DNA for the CDR3 is TGCGCCAGCTCTTCCGCGAAGGGGCCCCGCACAGATACGCAGTATTTT. It specifies CASSSAKGPRTDTQYF. This chain links TRBV10-1 with TRBJ2-3; weak D call: TRBD1 (5 bases). V gave up 8 bases and J gave up 1 base, with 19 bases separating them. The CDR3 runs 16 residues. Germline CDR1 is WNHNN and CDR2 is SYGVQD (reference sequence).

The chain has TRBV19 and TRBJ1-4; no definite D call. Germline CDR1 and CDR2: LNHDA and SQIVND (reference sequence). There are 15 residues in the CDR3. The V end was cut by 6 bases, the J end by 7 bases, with 18 bases between. CDR3 nucleotide sequence: TGTGCCAGTAGCAAATGGGGAGGAGGCGGTGAAAAACTGTTTTTT. It encodes CASSKWGGGGEKLFF.

In the case of this clone: The junction differs from germline at one of its ends, possibly a read error. The CDR3 bases are TGTGCCAGCAGCCTAGACGGGGGGCGGGGGGATACGCAGTATTTT. As protein: CASSLDGGRGDTQYF. The chain couples TRBV11-3 to TRBJ2-3; TRBD2 is a possible D gene (7 bases). The CDR3 loop spans 15 amino acids. The germline V gene encodes CDR1 SGHNT and CDR2 YENEEA.

This clone has more than one count but fewer than ten. This chain joins TRBV10-3 and TRBJ1-1; 7 bases map to TRBD1. This CDR3 comprises 15 residues. V shed 6 bases and J 0 bases; nucleotides not matched to a gene: 7. Germline V CDR1 and CDR2: ENHRY, SYGVKD. CDR3 protein: CAISRQGILNTEAFF. The CDR3 coding sequence is TGTGCCATCAGCAGACAGGGAATTTTGAACACTGAAGCTTTCTTT.

V and J are TRBV2 and TRBJ1-5; D call uncertain. From germline, CDR1 is SNHLY and CDR2 FYNNEI. The CDR3 extends over 16 amino acids. V was cut by 3 bases and J by 2 bases, with 14 bases left in between. The CDR3 is CASSDFRSSGNQPQHF. The CDR3 coding sequence is TGTGCCAGCAGTGATTTTCGATCGAGCGGCAATCAGCCCCAGCATTTT.

This clone turned up a few times. The rearrangement joins TRBV30 to TRBJ1-1; D may be TRBD1 (5 bases). The germline gives CDR1 GTSNPN, CDR2 SVGIG (reference sequence). This CDR3 region has 14 residues. V was shortened by 3 bases and J by 6 bases, with 17 bases between the two germline ends. The CDR3 coding sequence is TGTGCCTGGAGGCCCCTTGACAGAATGGCTGAAGCTTTCTTT. This encodes CAWRPLDRMAEAFF.

The chain uses TRBV4-3 and TRBJ2-3; 11 bases align to TRBD2. The CDR3 contains 16 residues. Per the germline V gene, CDR1 is LGHNA and CDR2 is YSLEER. V lost 5 bases, J lost 2 bases, and 6 bases stayed unmatched. The CDR3: CASSVRLAGHTDTQYF. CDR3 nucleotides: TGCGCCAGCAGCGTTCGACTAGCGGGGCACACAGATACGCAGTATTTT.

The chain carries TRBV5-4 and TRBJ1-3, with a tentative D call TRBD1 (5 bases). V was shortened by 2 bases and J by 1 base, with 10 bases between the two germline ends. The CDR3 length is 15 residues. Per the germline V gene, CDR1 is SGHNT and CDR2 is YYREEE (reference sequence). CDR3 sequence: CASSLDRGSGNTIYF. The CDR3 region has the DNA TGTGCCAGCAGCTTAGATCGGGGGTCTGGAAACACCATATATTTT.

The chain uses TRBV21-1 and TRBJ2-1; the D call in the table, TRBD1, was not verified against the DNA. TRBV21-1 is shown as a pseudogene. The CDR3 runs to 14 residues. DNA for the CDR3: TGTGCCAGCAGCAAAGTTTCCACCTACAATGAGCAGTTCTTC. Translating it yields CASSKVSTYNEQFF.

CDR3 bases: TGCGCCAGCAGCTTTGCAGGACAGGCCCCGGGGGATGAGCAGTTCTTC. Its translation: CASSFAGQAPGDEQFF. The rearrangement links TRBV5-1 to TRBJ2-1, with D possibly matching TRBD1 (7 bases). The CDR3 is 16 residues long. Germline values: CDR1 SGHRS, CDR2 YFSETQ. Trimming took off 2 bases at V and 8 bases at J, with 20 bases between the two ends.

The chain couples TRBV19 to TRBJ1-1, with TRBD1 matching over 8 bases. Losses at the gene ends were 3 bases for V and 5 bases for J; bases not matched to a gene: 5. Germline CDR1 and CDR2: LNHDA and SQIVND (reference sequence). CDR3 length: 14 residues. CDR3 residues: CASSIGQGLTEAFF. CDR3 coding DNA: TGTGCCAGTAGTATTGGACAGGGATTAACTGAAGCTTTCTTT.

The J gene is TRBJ1-1, the V gene TRBV7-7; D not resolved. The CDR3 is made up of 13 amino acids. Germline V gene lookup returns CDR1 SSHAT and CDR2 FNYEAQ (reference sequence). The V end lost 1 base, the J end lost 1 base, and 4 bases lay between the germline ends. The DNA of the CDR3 is TGTGCCAGCAGCTTAGATCAGAACACTGAAGCTTTCTTT. Its protein is CASSLDQNTEAFF.

V and J are TRBV7-6 and TRBJ2-7, with D maybe TRBD2 (7 bases). CDR3 size: 16 residues. The germline gives CDR1 SGHVS, CDR2 FNYEAQ. V was trimmed by 5 bases and J by 0 bases, leaving 17 bases between them. The CDR3, as DNA: TGTGCCAGCAGCCTTATTGGCGGGGGCCTCTCCTACGAGCAGTACTTC. Its translation: CASSLIGGGLSYEQYF.

The chain carries TRBV7-2 and TRBJ1-1, with 7 bases matching TRBD1. V lost 5 bases, J lost 6 bases, and 6 bases stayed unmatched. Germline V gives CDR1 SGHTA, CDR2 FQGNSA. The CDR3 runs to 13 residues. The CDR3 sequence: CASSRDRVSEAFF. In DNA, the CDR3 is TGTGCCAGCAGCCGAGACAGGGTGTCTGAAGCTTTCTTT.

A word on this clone: The identical CDR3 is also encoded by other nucleotide sequences in the sample. The gene calls are TRBV15 and TRBJ2-7; unclear D gene. Germline V gene sequence: CDR1 LNHNV, CDR2 YYDKDF (reference sequence). The CDR3 is 13 amino acids. Trimming removed 0 bases at V and 6 bases at J, with 9 bases between. The CDR3: CATSRDLGSEQYF. For the CDR3, the DNA is TGTGCCACCAGCAGAGATCTAGGCTCCGAGCAGTACTTC.

This chain joins TRBV7-6 and TRBJ1-6; D is unclear. CDR1 SGHVS and CDR2 FNYEAQ come from the germline V gene. The V end lost 6 bases, the J end lost 7 bases, and 16 bases lay between the germline ends. The CDR3 has 15 amino acids. CDR3 amino acids: CASSYQEGANSPLHF. The CDR3 bases are TGTGCCAGCAGTTACCAGGAGGGCGCGAATTCACCCCTCCACTTT.

There are a few counts of this clone. The rearrangement uses TRBV6-5 and TRBJ1-4, with D unresolved. Germline V CDR1 and CDR2: MNHEY, SVGAGI. The CDR3 is 11 residues long. V was trimmed by 2 bases and J by 10 bases, leaving 5 bases between them. DNA for the CDR3: TGTGCCAGCAGTTACGGCGGAAAACTGTTTTTT. Its protein is CASSYGGKLFF.

The rearrangement joins TRBV5-4 to TRBJ2-2; D remains ambiguous. V lost 2 bases and J lost 6, with 11 bases in between. CDR1 is SGHNT, CDR2 YYREEE, per germline (reference sequence). This CDR3 has 14 amino acids. The CDR3 region is CASSFTATAGELFF. CDR3 sequence (DNA): TGTGCCAGCAGCTTTACAGCAACCGCCGGGGAGCTGTTTTTT.

This rearrangement joins TRBV7-8 to TRBJ1-1; 10 nucleotides align to TRBD1. There are 19 residues in the CDR3. The V gene's germline CDR1 is SGHVS and CDR2 FQNEAQ. V trimming: 7 bases; J trimming: 1 base; junction bases outside the gene matches: 18. This CDR3 is CASTKVSTGGRLGNTEAFF. CDR3 coding DNA: TGTGCCAGCACCAAAGTTTCGACAGGGGGCCGTTTGGGGAACACTGAAGCTTTCTTT.